The T cell receptor (beta chain) under discussion was sequenced for a study of control samples from healthy donors and cancer patients. Data came from immunoSEQ multiplex PCR; TCRdb stores just in-frame clones and leaves some out. Of around 130,000 clones listed, approximately 90% are singletons. This CDR3 region has 13 residues. Germline V gene data show CDR1 as SGHNT and CDR2 as YYREEE (reference sequence). The TCR was taken from a man aged 45-65 years in good health. V is TRBV5-4 and J is TRBJ2-7; the match to TRBD1 covers 9 bases. What was sequenced was blood. The CDR3 DNA reads as TGTGCGTCAACTCGAGGACAGGGGTACGAGCAGTACTTC. Protein product: CASTRGQGYEQYF.